The rows below give T cell receptor beta chains drawn from one sample of a study of CXCR3-negative and CXCR3-positive naive CD8 T cells. TCRdb re-analyzed the 5' RACE reads; it lists each CDR3 protein once, without DNA. In all, the sample yields 90,000 to 100,000 distinct CDR3 sequences. Sequencing input: naive CXCR3+ CD8+ T cells from blood. The origin of the receptors is a human donor in good health. Some clones in this sample may be carry-over from other donors' samples. The CDR3 runs from the conserved cysteine through the conserved F or W.

>TRBV5-1|TRBJ2-7|15
CASRPGQGNSYEQYF
>TRBV19|TRBJ2-1|16
CASSIGSGGAGNEQFF
>TRBV10-3|TRBJ1-2|13
CAISELGGDGYTF
>TRBV12-3/TRBV12-4|TRBJ2-2|13
CASSFGFTGELFF
>TRBV5-5|TRBJ2-3|17
CASSPPSAIGATDTQYF
>TRBV4-2|TRBJ2-2|15
CASSQSRGDPGELFF
>TRBV29-1|TRBJ2-5|14
CSVDSLSFLKTQYF
>TRBV11-3|TRBJ1-2|16
CASSSREGRGFYGYTF
>TRBV29-1|TRBJ1-1|12
CSVDPTNTEAFF
>TRBV5-6|TRBJ2-7|15
CASTQEPGQGYEQYF
>TRBV7-3|TRBJ2-1|15
CASSLSGTSFSEQFF
>TRBV6-2/TRBV6-3|TRBJ2-7|12
CASSLETYEQYF
>TRBV28|TRBJ1-1|13
CASKVDGNTEAFF
>TRBV7-9|TRBJ2-7|13
CASRPTGGFEQYF
>TRBV20-1|TRBJ1-4|15
CSARGTGLTNEKLFF
>TRBV7-9|TRBJ1-1|13
CASSLVYDTEAFF
>TRBV7-6|TRBJ2-5|14
CASSSHGGLETQYF
>TRBV20-1|TRBJ2-1|14
CSARGLAAYNEQFF
>TRBV27|TRBJ2-7|19
CASSPRPGQGALSTYEQYF
>TRBV29-1|TRBJ2-3|17
CSVARLAGITSTDTQYF
>TRBV7-6|TRBJ2-2|11
CASSITGELFF
>TRBV4-3|TRBJ2-3|19
CASSQEISGGLYSTDTQYF
>TRBV29-1|TRBJ2-1|16
CSVEDPDYASVNEQFF
>TRBV7-2|TRBJ2-7|16
CASSLLASSVFYEQYF
>TRBV9|TRBJ2-7|14
CASSGTSGTYEQYF
>TRBV5-1|TRBJ2-1|18
CARSSLPSGGLPGNEQFF
>TRBV6-5|TRBJ1-1|18
CASRSTSGLWALNTEAFF
>TRBV10-3|TRBJ2-7|14
CASGGQTGSYEQYF
>TRBV16|TRBJ2-7|14
CASSQSPQGVEQYF
>TRBV6-2/TRBV6-3|TRBJ2-3|16
CASSYSSGGGADTQYF
>TRBV7-8|TRBJ1-3|15
CASSFRQVTGNTIYF
>TRBV6-1|TRBJ2-7|11
CASRTSGEQYF
>TRBV14|TRBJ2-2|17
CASSQVRQGPNTGELFF
>TRBV21-1|TRBJ2-7|15
CASSKRDRGHYEQYF
>TRBV27|TRBJ2-7|14
CASSLHGEYYEQYF
>TRBV13|TRBJ1-2|13
CASSFDRVVGYTF
>TRBV6-2/TRBV6-3|TRBJ2-1|15
CASSPSDRVGNEQFF
>TRBV29-1|TRBJ2-7|11
CSVTLGYEQYF
>TRBV19|TRBJ2-5|16
CASSIAPGRYQETQYF
>TRBV5-1|TRBJ2-3|16
CASSSTDRAGGDTQYF
>TRBV13|TRBJ2-7|17
CASSLPELAGDTYEQYF
>TRBV28|TRBJ2-5|14
CASSPDRLQETQYF
>TRBV4-3|TRBJ1-2|15
CASRRSEATNYGYTF
>TRBV14|TRBJ2-7|13
CASSQVMTHEQYF